This T cell receptor beta chain was found in a study of blood T cell repertoires in COVID-19. Profiling relied on immunoSEQ multiplex PCR, and the TCRdb table lists in-frame clones only, not all of them. Among 190,000 or so clones listed, more than 85% were seen once. The source is a woman in her twenties or thirties with active or convalescent COVID-19. Sequenced input: peripheral blood.

Here the CDR3 DNA reads TGTGCCAGCTCACTATACACAGGGAACACTGAAGCTTTCTTT. This codes for CASSLYTGNTEAFF. This sequence joins TRBV18 and TRBJ1-1, with D possibly matching TRBD1 (5 bases). Germline V lookup: CDR1 KGHSH, CDR2 LQKENI. CDR3 size: 14 residues. The V end was cut by 4 bases, the J end by 1 base, with 10 bases between. Supplemented by reference TRBV18 and TRBJ1-1, the full variable domain reads NAGVMQNPRHLVRRRGQEARLRCSPMKGHSHVYWYRQLPEEGLKFMVYLQKENIIDESGMPKERFSAEFPKEGPSILRIQQVVRGDSAAYFCASSLYTGNTEAFFGQGTRLTVV.